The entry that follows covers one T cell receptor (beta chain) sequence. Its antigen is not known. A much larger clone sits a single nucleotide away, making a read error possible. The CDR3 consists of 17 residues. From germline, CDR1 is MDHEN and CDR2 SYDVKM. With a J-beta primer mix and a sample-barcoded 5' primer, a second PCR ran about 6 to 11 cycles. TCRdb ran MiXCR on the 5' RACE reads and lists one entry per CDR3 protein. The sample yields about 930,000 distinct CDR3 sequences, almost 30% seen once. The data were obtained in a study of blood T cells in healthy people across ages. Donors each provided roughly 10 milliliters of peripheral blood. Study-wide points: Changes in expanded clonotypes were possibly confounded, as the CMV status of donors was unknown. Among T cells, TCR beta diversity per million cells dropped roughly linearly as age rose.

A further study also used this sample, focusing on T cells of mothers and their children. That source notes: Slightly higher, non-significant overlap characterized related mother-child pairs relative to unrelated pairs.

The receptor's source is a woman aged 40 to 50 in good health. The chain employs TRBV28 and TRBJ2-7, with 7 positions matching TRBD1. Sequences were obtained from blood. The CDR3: CANSLSPTGVASYEQYF. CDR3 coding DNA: TGTGCCAACAGTTTATCGCCCACAGGGGTAGCCTCCTACGAGCAGTACTTC.